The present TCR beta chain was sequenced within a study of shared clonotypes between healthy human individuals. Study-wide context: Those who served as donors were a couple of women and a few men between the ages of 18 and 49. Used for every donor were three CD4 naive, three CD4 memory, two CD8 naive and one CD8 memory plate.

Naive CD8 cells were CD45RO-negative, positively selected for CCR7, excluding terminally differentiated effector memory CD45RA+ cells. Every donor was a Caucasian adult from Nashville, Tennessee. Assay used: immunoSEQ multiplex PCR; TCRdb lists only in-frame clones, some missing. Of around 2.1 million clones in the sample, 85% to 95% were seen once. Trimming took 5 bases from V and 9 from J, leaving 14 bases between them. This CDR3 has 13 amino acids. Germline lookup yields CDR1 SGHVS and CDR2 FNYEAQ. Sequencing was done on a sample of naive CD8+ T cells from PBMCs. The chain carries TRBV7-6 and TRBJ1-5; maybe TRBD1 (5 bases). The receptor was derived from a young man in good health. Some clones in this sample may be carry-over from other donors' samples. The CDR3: CASSQTPGAPQHF. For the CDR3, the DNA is TGTGCCAGCAGCCAGACCCCTGGGGCGCCCCAGCATTTT.